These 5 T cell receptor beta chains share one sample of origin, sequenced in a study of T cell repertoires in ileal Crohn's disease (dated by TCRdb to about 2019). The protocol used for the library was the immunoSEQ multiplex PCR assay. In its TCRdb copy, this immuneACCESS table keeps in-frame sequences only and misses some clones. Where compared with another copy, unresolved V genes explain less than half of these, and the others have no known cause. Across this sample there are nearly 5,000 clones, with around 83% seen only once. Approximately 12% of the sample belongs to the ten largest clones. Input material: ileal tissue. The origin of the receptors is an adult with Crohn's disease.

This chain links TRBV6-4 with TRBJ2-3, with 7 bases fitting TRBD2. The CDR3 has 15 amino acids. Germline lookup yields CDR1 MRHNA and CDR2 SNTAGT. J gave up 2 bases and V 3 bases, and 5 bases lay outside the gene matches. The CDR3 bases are TGTGCCAGCAGTGAGGGGCTAGCGGACACAGATACGCAGTATTTT. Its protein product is CASSEGLADTDTQYF.

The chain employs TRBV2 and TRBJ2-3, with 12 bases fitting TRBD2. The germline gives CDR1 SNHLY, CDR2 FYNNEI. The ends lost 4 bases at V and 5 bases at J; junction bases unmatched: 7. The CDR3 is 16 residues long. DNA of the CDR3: TGTGCCAGCAGTGCCTCTAGCGGGGGGGTGGTAGATACGCAGTATTTT. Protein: CASSASSGGVVDTQYF. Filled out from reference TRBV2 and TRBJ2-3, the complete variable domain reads EPEVTQTPSHQVTQMGQEVILRCVPISNHLYFYWYRQILGQKVEFLVSFYNNEISEKSEIFDDQFSVERPDGSNFTLKIRSTKLEDSAMYFCASSASSGGVVDTQYFGPGTRLTVL.

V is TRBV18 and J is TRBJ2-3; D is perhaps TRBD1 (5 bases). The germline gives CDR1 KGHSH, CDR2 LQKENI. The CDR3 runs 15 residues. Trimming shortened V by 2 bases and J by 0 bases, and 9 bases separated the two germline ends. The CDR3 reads CASSPRGGSTDTQYF. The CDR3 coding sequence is TGTGCCAGCTCACCAAGGGGTGGGAGCACAGATACGCAGTATTTT.

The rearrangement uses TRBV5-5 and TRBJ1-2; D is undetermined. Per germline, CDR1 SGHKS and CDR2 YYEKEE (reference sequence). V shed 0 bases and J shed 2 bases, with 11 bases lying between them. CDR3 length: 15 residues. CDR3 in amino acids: CASSLDAVMNYGYTF. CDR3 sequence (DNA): TGTGCCAGCAGCTTGGACGCAGTTATGAACTATGGCTACACCTTC.

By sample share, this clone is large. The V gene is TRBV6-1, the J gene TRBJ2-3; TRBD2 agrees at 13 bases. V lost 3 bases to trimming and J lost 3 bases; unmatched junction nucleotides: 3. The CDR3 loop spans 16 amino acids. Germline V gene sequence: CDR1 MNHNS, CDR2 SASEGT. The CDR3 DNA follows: TGTGCCAGCAGTGAGACTAGCGGGGGGAGAACAGATACGCAGTATTTT. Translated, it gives CASSETSGGRTDTQYF.